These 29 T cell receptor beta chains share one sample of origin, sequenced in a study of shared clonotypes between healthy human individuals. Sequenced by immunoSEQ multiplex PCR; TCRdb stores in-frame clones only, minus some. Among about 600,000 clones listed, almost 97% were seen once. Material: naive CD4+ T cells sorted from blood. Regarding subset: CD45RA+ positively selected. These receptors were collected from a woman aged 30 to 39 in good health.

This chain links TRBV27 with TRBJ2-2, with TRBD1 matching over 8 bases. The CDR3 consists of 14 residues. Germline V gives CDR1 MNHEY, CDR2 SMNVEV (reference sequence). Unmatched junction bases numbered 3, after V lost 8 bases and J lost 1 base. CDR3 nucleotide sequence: TGTGCCAGCGGGACAGGACGGAACACCGGGGAGCTGTTTTTT. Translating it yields CASGTGRNTGELFF.

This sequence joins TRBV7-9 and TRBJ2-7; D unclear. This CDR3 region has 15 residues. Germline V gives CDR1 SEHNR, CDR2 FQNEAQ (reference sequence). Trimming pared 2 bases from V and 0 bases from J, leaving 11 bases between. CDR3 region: CASSLKGRTSYEQYF. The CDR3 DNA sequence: TGTGCCAGCAGCTTAAAGGGCCGGACCTCCTACGAGCAGTACTTC.

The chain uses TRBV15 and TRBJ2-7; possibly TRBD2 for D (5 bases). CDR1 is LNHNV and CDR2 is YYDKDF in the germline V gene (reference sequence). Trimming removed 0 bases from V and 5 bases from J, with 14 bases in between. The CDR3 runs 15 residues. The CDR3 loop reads CATSRDYEGFDEQYF. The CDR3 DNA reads TGTGCCACCAGCAGAGATTATGAGGGATTTGACGAGCAGTACTTC.

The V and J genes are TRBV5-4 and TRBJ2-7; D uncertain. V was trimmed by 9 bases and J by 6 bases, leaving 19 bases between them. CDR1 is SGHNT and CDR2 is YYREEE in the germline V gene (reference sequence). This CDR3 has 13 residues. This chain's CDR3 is CAKTGRAPLEQYF. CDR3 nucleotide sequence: TGTGCCAAAACGGGTAGGGCCCCGCTCGAGCAGTACTTC.

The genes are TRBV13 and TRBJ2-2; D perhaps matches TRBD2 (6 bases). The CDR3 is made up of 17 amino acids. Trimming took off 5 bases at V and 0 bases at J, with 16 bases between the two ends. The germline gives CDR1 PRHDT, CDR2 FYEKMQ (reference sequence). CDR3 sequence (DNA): TGTGCCAGCAGCCTTTCCGACGGACTAACGAACACCGGGGAGCTGTTTTTT. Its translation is CASSLSDGLTNTGELFF.

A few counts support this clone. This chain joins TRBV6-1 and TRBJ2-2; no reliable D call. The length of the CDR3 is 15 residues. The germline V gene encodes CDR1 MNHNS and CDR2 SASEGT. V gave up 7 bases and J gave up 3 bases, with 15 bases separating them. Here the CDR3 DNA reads TGTGCCAGCACTCCCGGACGCATGGACACCGGGGAGCTGTTTTTT. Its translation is CASTPGRMDTGELFF.

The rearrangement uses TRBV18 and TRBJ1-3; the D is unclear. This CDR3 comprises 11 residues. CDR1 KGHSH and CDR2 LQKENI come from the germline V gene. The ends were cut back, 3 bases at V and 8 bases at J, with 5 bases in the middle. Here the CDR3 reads CASSPIDTIYF. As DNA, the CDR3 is TGTGCCAGCTCACCCATTGACACCATATATTTT.

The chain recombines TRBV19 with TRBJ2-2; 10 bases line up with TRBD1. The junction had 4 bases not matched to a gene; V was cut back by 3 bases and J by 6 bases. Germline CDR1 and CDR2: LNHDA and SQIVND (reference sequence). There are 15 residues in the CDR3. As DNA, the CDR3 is TGTGCCAGTAGTATTGACAGGGGGCTGGCCGGGGAGCTGTTTTTT. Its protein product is CASSIDRGLAGELFF.

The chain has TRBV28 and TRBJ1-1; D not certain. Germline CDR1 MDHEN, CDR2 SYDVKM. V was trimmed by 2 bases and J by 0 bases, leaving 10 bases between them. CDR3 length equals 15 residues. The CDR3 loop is CASSLIVPMNTEAFF. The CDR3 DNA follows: TGTGCCAGCAGTTTAATCGTACCAATGAACACTGAAGCTTTCTTT. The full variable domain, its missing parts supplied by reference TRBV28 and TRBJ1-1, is DVKVTQSSRYLVKRTGEKVFLECVQDMDHENMFWYRQDPGLGLRLIYFSYDVKMKEKGDIPEGYSVSREKKERFSLILESASTNQTSMYLCASSLIVPMNTEAFFGQGTRLTVV.

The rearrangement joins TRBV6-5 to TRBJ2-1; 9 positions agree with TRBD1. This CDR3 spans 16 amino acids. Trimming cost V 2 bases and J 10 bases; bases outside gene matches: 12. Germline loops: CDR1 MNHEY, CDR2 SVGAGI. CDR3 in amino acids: CASSYASMGQGWEQFF. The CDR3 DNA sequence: TGTGCCAGCAGTTACGCGAGCATGGGACAGGGTTGGGAGCAGTTCTTC.

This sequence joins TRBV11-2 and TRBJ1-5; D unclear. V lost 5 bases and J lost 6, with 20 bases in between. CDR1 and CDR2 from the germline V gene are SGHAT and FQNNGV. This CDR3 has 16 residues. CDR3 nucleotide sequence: TGTGCCAGCAGCCAAAGGACGGTTCCTGTGGGTCAGCCCCAGCATTTT. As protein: CASSQRTVPVGQPQHF.

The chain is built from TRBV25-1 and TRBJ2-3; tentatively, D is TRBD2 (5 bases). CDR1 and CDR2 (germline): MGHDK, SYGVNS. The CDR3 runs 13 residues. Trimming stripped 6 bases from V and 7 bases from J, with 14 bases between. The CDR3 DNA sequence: TGTGCCAGCAGGCTAGCTGGAGGTTATACGCAGTATTTT. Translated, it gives CASRLAGGYTQYF. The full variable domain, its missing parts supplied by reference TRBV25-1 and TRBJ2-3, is EADIYQTPRYLVIGTGKKITLECSQTMGHDKMYWYQQDPGMELHLIHYSYGVNSTEKGDLSSESTVSRIRTEHFPLTLESARPSHTSQYLCASRLAGGYTQYFGPGTRLTVL.

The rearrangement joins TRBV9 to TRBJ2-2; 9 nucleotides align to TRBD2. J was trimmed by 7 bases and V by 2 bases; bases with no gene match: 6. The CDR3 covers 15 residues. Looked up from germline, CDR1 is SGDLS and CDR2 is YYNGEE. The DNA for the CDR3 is TGTGCCAGCAGCGTTGCGGGAGGGTCGAACGGGGAGCTGTTTTTT. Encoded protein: CASSVAGGSNGELFF.

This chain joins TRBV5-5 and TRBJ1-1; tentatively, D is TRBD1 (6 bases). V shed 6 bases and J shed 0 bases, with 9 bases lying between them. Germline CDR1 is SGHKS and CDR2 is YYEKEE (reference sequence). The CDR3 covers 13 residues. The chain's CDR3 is CASNRGLNTEAFF. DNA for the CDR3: TGTGCCAGCAACCGGGGGCTGAACACTGAAGCTTTCTTT.

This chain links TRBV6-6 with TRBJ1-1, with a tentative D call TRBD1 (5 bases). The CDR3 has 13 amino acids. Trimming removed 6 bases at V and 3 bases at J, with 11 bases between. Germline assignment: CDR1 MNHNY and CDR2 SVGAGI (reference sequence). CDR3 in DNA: TGTGCCAGCAGACAACAGGTAGACACTGAAGCTTTCTTT. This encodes CASRQQVDTEAFF.

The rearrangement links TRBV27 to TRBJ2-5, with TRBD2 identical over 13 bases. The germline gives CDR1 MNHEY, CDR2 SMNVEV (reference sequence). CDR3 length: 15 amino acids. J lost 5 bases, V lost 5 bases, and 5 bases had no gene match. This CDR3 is CASSKLAGGQETQYF. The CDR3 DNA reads TGTGCCAGCAGTAAACTAGCGGGAGGGCAGGAGACCCAGTACTTC.

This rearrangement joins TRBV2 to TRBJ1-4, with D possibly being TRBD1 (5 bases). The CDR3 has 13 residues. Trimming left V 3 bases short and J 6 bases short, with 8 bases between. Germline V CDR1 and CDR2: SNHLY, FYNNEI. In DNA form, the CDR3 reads TGTGCCAGCAGTGACAGGGATGATGAAAAACTGTTTTTT. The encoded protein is CASSDRDDEKLFF. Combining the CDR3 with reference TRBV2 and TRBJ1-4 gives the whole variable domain EPEVTQTPSHQVTQMGQEVILRCVPISNHLYFYWYRQILGQKVEFLVSFYNNEISEKSEIFDDQFSVERPDGSNFTLKIRSTKLEDSAMYFCASSDRDDEKLFFGSGTQLSVL.

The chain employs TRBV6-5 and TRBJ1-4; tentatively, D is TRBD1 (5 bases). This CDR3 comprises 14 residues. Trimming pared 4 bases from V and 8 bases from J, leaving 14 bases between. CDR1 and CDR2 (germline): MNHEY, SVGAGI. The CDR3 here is CASSSRRVIEKLFF. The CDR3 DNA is TGTGCCAGCAGTTCTCGCAGGGTCATCGAAAAACTGTTTTTT.

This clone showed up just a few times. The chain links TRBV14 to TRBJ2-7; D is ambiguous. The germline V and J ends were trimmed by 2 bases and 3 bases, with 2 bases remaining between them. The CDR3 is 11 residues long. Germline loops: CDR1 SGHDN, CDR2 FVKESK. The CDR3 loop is CASSQNYEQYF. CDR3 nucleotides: TGTGCCAGCAGCCAAAACTACGAGCAGTACTTC. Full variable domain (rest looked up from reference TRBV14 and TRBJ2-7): EAGVTQFPSHSVIEKGQTVTLRCDPISGHDNLYWYRRVMGKEIKFLLHFVKESKQDESGMPNNRFLAERTGGTYSTLKVQPAELEDSGVYFCASSQNYEQYFGPGTRLTVT.

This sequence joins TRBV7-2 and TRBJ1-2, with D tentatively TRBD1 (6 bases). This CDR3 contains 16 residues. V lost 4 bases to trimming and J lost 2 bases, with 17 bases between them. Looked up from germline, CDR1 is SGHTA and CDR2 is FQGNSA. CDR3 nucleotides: TGTGCCAGCAGCTCGAGGGACATCCGCGCCAACTATGGCTACACCTTC. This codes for CASSSRDIRANYGYTF. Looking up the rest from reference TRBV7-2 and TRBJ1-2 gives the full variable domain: GAGVSQSPSNKVTEKGKDVELRCDPISGHTALYWYRQSLGQGLEFLIYFQGNSAPDKSGLPSDRFSAERTGGSVSTLTIQRTQQEDSAVYLCASSSRDIRANYGYTFGSGTRLTVV.

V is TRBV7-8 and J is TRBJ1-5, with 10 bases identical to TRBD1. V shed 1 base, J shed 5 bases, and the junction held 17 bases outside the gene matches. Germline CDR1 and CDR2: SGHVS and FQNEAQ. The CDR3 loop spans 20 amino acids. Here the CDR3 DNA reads TGTGCCAGCAGCTTAGATACCCGGGACAGGGGACGGGGAACCGATCAGCCCCAGCATTTT. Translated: CASSLDTRDRGRGTDQPQHF.

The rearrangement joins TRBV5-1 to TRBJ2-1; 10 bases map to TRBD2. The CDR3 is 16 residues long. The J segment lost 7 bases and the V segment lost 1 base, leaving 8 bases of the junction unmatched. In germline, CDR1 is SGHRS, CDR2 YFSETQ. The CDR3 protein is CASSLTSGKRWNEQFF. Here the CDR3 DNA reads TGCGCCAGCAGCTTGACTAGCGGGAAGAGGTGGAATGAGCAGTTCTTC.

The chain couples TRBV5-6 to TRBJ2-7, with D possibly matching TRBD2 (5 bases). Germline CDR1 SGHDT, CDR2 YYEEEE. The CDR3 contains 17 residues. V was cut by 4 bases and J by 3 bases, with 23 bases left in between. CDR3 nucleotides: TGTGCCAGCAGCCCTTATCTGTACGGGCAGGAGGACTACGAGCAGTACTTC. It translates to CASSPYLYGQEDYEQYF.

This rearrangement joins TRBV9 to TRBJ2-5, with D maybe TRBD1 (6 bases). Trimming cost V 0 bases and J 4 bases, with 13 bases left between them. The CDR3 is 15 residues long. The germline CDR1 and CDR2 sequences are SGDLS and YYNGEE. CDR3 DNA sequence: TGTGCCAGCAGCGTAGCCCCCGGCAGGGGAGAGACCCAGTACTTC. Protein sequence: CASSVAPGRGETQYF.

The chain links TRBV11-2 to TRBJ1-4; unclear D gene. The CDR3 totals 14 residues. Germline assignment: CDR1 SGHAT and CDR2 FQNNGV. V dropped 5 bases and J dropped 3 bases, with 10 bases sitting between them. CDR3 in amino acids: CASSLDSSNEKLFF. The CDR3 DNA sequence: TGTGCCAGCAGCCTGGACTCCTCTAATGAAAAACTGTTTTTT. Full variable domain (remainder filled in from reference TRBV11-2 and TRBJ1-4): EAGVAQSPRYKIIEKRQSVAFWCNPISGHATLYWYQQILGQGPKLLIQFQNNGVVDDSQLPKDRFSAERLKGVDSTLKIQPAKLEDSAVYLCASSLDSSNEKLFFGSGTQLSVL.

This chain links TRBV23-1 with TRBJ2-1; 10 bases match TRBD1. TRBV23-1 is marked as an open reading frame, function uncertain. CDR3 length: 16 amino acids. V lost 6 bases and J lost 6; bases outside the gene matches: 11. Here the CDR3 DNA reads TGCGCCAGCAGATATCGACGGGGACAGGGGTGCAATGAGCAGTTCTTC. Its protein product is CASRYRRGQGCNEQFF.

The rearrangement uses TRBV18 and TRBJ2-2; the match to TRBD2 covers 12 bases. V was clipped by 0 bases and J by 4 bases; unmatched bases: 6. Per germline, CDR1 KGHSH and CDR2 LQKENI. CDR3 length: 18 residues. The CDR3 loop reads CASSPPLAGGTPTGELFF. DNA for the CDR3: TGTGCCAGCTCACCACCCCTAGCGGGAGGGACGCCCACCGGGGAGCTGTTTTTT.

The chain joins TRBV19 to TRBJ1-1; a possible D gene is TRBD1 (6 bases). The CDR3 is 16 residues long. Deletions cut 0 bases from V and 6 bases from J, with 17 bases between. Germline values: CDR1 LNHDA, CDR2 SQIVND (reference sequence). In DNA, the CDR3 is TGTGCCAGTAGTATAGACCCCGGGTGGGGGGCCGCTGAAGCTTTCTTT. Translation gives CASSIDPGWGAAEAFF. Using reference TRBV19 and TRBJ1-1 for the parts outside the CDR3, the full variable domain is DGGITQSPKYLFRKEGQNVTLSCEQNLNHDAMYWYRQDPGQGLRLIYYSQIVNDFQKGDIAEGYSVSREKKESFPLTVTSAQKNPTAFYLCASSIDPGWGAAEAFFGQGTRLTVV.

CDR3 bases: TGTGCCATCAGCCCGGGACTCAACAATGAGCAGTTCTTC. Amino acids: CAISPGLNNEQFF. The V gene is TRBV10-3, the J gene TRBJ2-1, with a weak D call TRBD2 (6 bases). The V and J ends lost 6 bases and 5 bases respectively, with 11 bases between them. The CDR3 contains 13 residues. Germline CDR1 ENHRY, CDR2 SYGVKD.